These 21 T cell receptor beta chains were sequenced from one sample in a study of regulatory T cells in long-lasting Graves disease. Time point in this sample: persistent/refractory GD, antithyroid drugs over 5 years with positive TRAb. TCR sequences were obtained from RNA taken from PBMCs. Construction of the TCR beta libraries employed iRepertoire HTBI primers in conjunction with Arm-PCR of CDR3 regions. Each CDR3 protein is one row after TCRdb ran MiXCR on the multiplex PCR reads. The sample has 360,000 or so distinct CDR3 sequences, 20% to 25% seen once. This material consisted of peripheral blood mononuclear cells (PBMCs), taken when the disease was refractory, from a patient treated with antithyroid drugs. The receptors originated from a middle-aged woman with Graves disease.

The chain carries TRBV2 and TRBJ2-7, with D tentatively TRBD2 (5 bases). The CDR3 has 12 residues. Germline V gene data show CDR1 as SNHLY and CDR2 as FYNNEI. V gave up 6 bases and J gave up 6 bases, with 12 bases separating them. The CDR3 DNA sequence: TGTGCCAGCAGCTCGATCGAGGGCGAGCAGTACTTC. It is translated as CASSSIEGEQYF.

This chain links TRBV29-1 with TRBJ2-2; D is unclear. With 3 bases removed from V and 4 bases from J, the gap between germline ends came to 6 bases. CDR1 is SQVTM and CDR2 is ANQGSEA in the germline V gene. The CDR3 is made up of 12 amino acids. CDR3 sequence (DNA): TGCAGCGTTGACTGGGGCACCGGGGAGCTGTTTTTT. Protein product: CSVDWGTGELFF.

This clonotype has a handful of counts. The V gene is TRBV30, the J gene TRBJ1-5; 7 bases are shared with TRBD1. Looked up from germline, CDR1 is GTSNPN and CDR2 is SVGIG (reference sequence). J was trimmed by 4 bases and V by 2 bases; bases with no gene match: 5. CDR3 length: 14 amino acids. The CDR3 sequence is CAWSTGALNQPQHF. CDR3 nucleotide sequence: TGTGCCTGGAGTACAGGGGCGCTGAATCAGCCCCAGCATTTT.

Ten or more counts support this clonotype. V and J are TRBV12-3 or TRBV12-4 and TRBJ1-6, with D perhaps matching TRBD1 (5 bases). The CDR3 contains 16 residues. V was pared by 6 bases and J by 0 bases, with 12 bases between. CDR3 DNA: TGTGCCAGCAGGGCCGGGGCCCACTCCTATAATTCACCCCTCCACTTT. Its protein product is CASRAGAHSYNSPLHF.

This clonotype was seen only a few times. The chain has TRBV7-9 and TRBJ2-7, with 8 nucleotides matching TRBD2. Per germline, CDR1 SEHNR and CDR2 FQNEAQ (reference sequence). V shed 5 bases and J 5 bases; nucleotides not matched to a gene: 5. This CDR3 region has 13 residues. CDR3 sequence reads: CASSVGLANEQYF. CDR3 nucleotides: TGTGCCAGCAGCGTTGGACTAGCTAACGAGCAGTACTTC.

This clonotype was detected ten times or more. V and J are TRBV10-3 and TRBJ1-5, with a possible D match to TRBD1 (5 bases). This CDR3 is 14 amino acids long. Germline CDR1 is ENHRY and CDR2 is SYGVKD. V was clipped by 4 bases and J by 7 bases, with 14 bases between them. CDR3 bases: TGTGCCATCAGTGCAGGGCAGGCCGGACAGCCCCAGCATTTT. It is translated as CAISAGQAGQPQHF.

This clonotype was counted at least ten times. This chain links TRBV11-2 with TRBJ2-7; a possible D gene is TRBD2 (5 bases). This CDR3 spans 15 amino acids. The germline gives CDR1 SGHAT, CDR2 FQNNGV. The V gene lost 1 base and the J gene lost 4 bases, with 14 bases spanning the gap. CDR3 sequence reads: CASSLGAAVTYEQYF. The CDR3, as DNA: TGTGCCAGCAGCTTAGGGGCAGCGGTAACTTACGAGCAGTACTTC.

This clonotype has just one count. With a much larger clone just one base away, this may be a read error. This chain uses TRBV12-3 or TRBV12-4 with TRBJ2-5; 7 bases map to TRBD1. CDR3 length: 16 amino acids. This chain's CDR3 is CTSSSRDRASQETQYF. The CDR3, as DNA: TGTACCAGCAGTAGCCGGGACAGAGCTAGCCAAGAGACCCAGTACTTC.

This clonotype appeared a few times. The chain uses TRBV20-1 and TRBJ2-7, with D tentatively TRBD1 (5 bases). Trimming pared 6 bases from V and 3 bases from J, leaving 15 bases between. The germline CDR1 and CDR2 sequences are DFQATT and SNEGSKA (reference sequence). The length of the CDR3 is 13 residues. For the CDR3, the DNA is TGCAGTGCAGGTCCCAGGGAAGACTACGAGCAGTACTTC. Translation: CSAGPREDYEQYF.

The rearrangement links TRBV10-3 to TRBJ2-5, with 7 nucleotides matching TRBD1. The CDR3 is 14 residues long. Trimming took 5 bases from V and 7 from J; bases not matched to a gene: 10. Germline V lookup: CDR1 ENHRY, CDR2 SYGVKD. The CDR3 DNA follows: TGTGCCATCAGTCCAAGGGACAGTGAGGGGACCCAGTACTTC. Its translation is CAISPRDSEGTQYF.

This clonotype was picked up many times. The rearrangement joins TRBV11-2 to TRBJ1-1, with D tentatively TRBD1 (6 bases). V lost 5 bases, J lost 4 bases, and 20 bases lay in between. There are 16 residues in the CDR3. Germline loops: CDR1 SGHAT, CDR2 FQNNGV. CDR3 nucleotide sequence: TGTGCCAGCAGCCCGTTCCGGGGGGCGCCGGGCACTGAAGCTTTCTTT. Protein: CASSPFRGAPGTEAFF.

At least ten counts were recorded for this clonotype. J is TRBJ1-2 and V is TRBV2; possible D gene TRBD1, 5 bases. Germline V gene sequence: CDR1 SNHLY, CDR2 FYNNEI. V was clipped by 9 bases and J by 7 bases, with 15 bases between them. The length of the CDR3 is 12 residues. This CDR3 is CARRDSSRGYTF. The CDR3 DNA follows: TGTGCCAGGAGAGACAGTAGTCGTGGCTACACCTTC.

This clonotype was detected only a few times. The chain employs TRBV27 and TRBJ2-3; the match to TRBD2 covers 12 bases. Trimming took 6 bases from V and 6 from J; bases not matched to a gene: 10. CDR1 is MNHEY and CDR2 is SMNVEV in the germline V gene (reference sequence). This CDR3 is 16 amino acids long. CDR3 DNA sequence: TGTGCCAGCAGCTCAAGACTAGCGGGAGTTATGGATACGCAGTATTTT. It encodes CASSSRLAGVMDTQYF.

The chain links TRBV7-9 to TRBJ2-4, with TRBD2 as a possible D gene (5 bases). Trimming removed 1 base at V and 3 bases at J, with 10 bases between. This CDR3 region has 15 residues. Germline-derived CDR1 and CDR2 are SEHNR and FQNEAQ (reference sequence). The CDR3 reads CASSLVEGVKNIQYF. The CDR3 DNA sequence: TGTGCCAGCAGCTTAGTAGAGGGTGTCAAAAACATTCAGTACTTC. The full variable domain, its missing parts supplied by reference TRBV7-9 and TRBJ2-4, is DTGVSQNPRHKITKRGQNVTFRCDPISEHNRLYWYRQTLGQGPEFLTYFQNEAQLEKSRLLSDRFSAERPKGSFSTLEIQRTEQGDSAMYLCASSLVEGVKNIQYFGAGTRLSVL.

This clonotype was seen many times. This sequence joins TRBV3-1 and TRBJ2-5; possible D gene TRBD2, 6 bases. V lost 4 bases and J lost 4, with 10 bases in between. CDR3 size: 13 residues. Germline V gene data show CDR1 as LGHDT and CDR2 as YNNKEL (reference sequence). Here the CDR3 reads CASSRGELETQYF. The DNA of the CDR3 is TGTGCCAGCAGCCGGGGGGAGCTAGAGACCCAGTACTTC.

The chain has TRBV20-1 and TRBJ1-2; unclear D gene. The ends were cut back, 3 bases at V and 3 bases at J, with 11 bases in the middle. The CDR3 has 13 residues. The germline V gene encodes CDR1 DFQATT and CDR2 SNEGSKA (reference sequence). For the CDR3, the DNA is TGCAGTGCTAGGGATTGGACCGACTATGGCTACACCTTC. It is translated as CSARDWTDYGYTF.

This sequence joins TRBV18 and TRBJ1-3; a weak D match, TRBD1 (6 bases). Trimming pared 3 bases from V and 3 bases from J, leaving 12 bases between. Germline CDR1 is KGHSH and CDR2 is LQKENI. There are 15 residues in the CDR3. CDR3 residues: CASSPSGTHGNTIYF. The CDR3 coding sequence is TGTGCCAGCTCACCGTCCGGGACACATGGAAACACCATATATTTT.

This clonotype was detected a few times. The rearrangement joins TRBV6-2 or TRBV6-3 to TRBJ2-3; no clear D. Per the germline V gene, CDR1 is MNHEY and CDR2 is SVGEGT. The V gene lost 5 bases and the J gene lost 5 bases, with 17 bases spanning the gap. The length of the CDR3 is 15 residues. CDR3 sequence (DNA): TGTGCCAGCAGTGAATCGGCTCCCCGGAGAGATACGCAGTATTTT. Translated: CASSESAPRRDTQYF.

This rearrangement joins TRBV30 to TRBJ2-7, with 7 bases fitting TRBD1. Germline CDR1 GTSNPN, CDR2 SVGIG (reference sequence). Germline trimming cut 2 bases from V and 4 bases from J; bases unmatched to any gene: 11. The CDR3 contains 15 residues. The CDR3 spells CAWSYSGTVLYEQYF. For the CDR3, the DNA is TGTGCCTGGAGTTACTCCGGGACAGTTTTATACGAGCAGTACTTC.

This chain joins TRBV28 and TRBJ2-3, with D perhaps TRBD2 (5 bases). Trimming took 1 base from V and 9 from J, leaving 20 bases between them. Germline values: CDR1 MDHEN, CDR2 SYDVKM. This CDR3 has 16 residues. CDR3 residues: CASSLFLAPAQETQYF. CDR3 sequence (DNA): TGTGCCAGCAGTTTATTCTTAGCGCCGGCCCAGGAGACGCAGTATTTT.

This clonotype was observed a few times. The chain uses TRBV10-3 and TRBJ1-3; 9 bases are a match to TRBD1. The CDR3 contains 16 residues. Germline CDR1 is ENHRY and CDR2 is SYGVKD. The J segment lost 0 bases and the V segment lost 10 bases, leaving 10 bases of the junction unmatched. The CDR3 sequence is CATSGQGPSSGNTIYF. Here the CDR3 DNA reads TGTGCCACGTCGGGACAGGGCCCATCCTCTGGAAACACCATATATTTT.